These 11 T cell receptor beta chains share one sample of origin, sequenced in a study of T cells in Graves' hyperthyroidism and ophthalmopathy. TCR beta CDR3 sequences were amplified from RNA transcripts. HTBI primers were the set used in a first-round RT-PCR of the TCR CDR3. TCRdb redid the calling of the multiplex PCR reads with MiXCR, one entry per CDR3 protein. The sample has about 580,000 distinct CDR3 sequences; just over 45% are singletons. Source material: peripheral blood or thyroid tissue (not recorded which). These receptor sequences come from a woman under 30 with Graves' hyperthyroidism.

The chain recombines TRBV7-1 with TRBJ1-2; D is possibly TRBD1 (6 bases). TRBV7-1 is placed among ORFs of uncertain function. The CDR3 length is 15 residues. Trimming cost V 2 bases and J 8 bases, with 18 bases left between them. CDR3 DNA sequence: TGTGCCAGCAGCTCAATCGGGGGGGGCTCCTTAGGCTACACCTTC. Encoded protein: CASSSIGGGSLGYTF.

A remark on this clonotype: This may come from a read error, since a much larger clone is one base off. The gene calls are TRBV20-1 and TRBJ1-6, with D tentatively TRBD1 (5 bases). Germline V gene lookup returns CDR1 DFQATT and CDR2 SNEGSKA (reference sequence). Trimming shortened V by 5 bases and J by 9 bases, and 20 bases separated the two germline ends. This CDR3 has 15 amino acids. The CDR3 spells CSARQLGRDGSPLHF. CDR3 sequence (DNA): TGCAGTGCTCGTCAATTAGGCAGGGACGGTTCACCCCTCCACTTT.

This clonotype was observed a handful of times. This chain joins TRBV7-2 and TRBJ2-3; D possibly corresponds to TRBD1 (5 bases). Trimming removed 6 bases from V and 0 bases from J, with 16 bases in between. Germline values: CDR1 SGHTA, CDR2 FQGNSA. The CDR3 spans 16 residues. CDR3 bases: TGTGCCAGCAGACGTAAGGGGTTAACTAGCACAGATACGCAGTATTTT. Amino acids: CASRRKGLTSTDTQYF.

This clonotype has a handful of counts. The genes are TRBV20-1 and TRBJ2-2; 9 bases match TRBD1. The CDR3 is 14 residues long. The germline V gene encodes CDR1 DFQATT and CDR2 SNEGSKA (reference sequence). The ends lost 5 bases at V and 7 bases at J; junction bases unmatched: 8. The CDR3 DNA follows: TGCAGTGCTGGGACAGGGAACGATATCGGGGAGCTGTTTTTT. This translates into CSAGTGNDIGELFF.

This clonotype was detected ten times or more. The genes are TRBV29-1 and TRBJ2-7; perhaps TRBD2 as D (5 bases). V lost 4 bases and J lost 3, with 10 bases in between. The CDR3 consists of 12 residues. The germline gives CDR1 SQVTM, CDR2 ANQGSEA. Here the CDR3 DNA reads TGCAGCGTTGGGGGAGACCTCTACGAGCAGTACTTC. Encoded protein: CSVGGDLYEQYF.

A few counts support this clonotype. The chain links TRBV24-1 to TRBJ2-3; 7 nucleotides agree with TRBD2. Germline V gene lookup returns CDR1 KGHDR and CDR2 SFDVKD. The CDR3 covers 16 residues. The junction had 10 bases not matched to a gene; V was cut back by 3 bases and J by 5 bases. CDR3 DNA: TGTGCCACCAGTGATCCCCAGGCGGGGAGGGGAGATACGCAGTATTTT. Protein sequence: CATSDPQAGRGDTQYF.

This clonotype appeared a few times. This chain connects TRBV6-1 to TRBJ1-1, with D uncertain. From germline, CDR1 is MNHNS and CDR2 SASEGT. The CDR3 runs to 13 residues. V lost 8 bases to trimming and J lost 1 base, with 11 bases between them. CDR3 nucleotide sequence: TGTGCCAGCGGGCGGAGGGAGAACACTGAAGCTTTCTTT. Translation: CASGRRENTEAFF.

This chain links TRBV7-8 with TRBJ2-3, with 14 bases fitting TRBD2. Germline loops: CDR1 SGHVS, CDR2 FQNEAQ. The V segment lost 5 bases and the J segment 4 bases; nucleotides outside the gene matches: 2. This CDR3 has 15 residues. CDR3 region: CASSRLAGGSDTQYF. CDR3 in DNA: TGTGCCAGCAGCCGACTAGCGGGAGGGTCAGATACGCAGTATTTT.

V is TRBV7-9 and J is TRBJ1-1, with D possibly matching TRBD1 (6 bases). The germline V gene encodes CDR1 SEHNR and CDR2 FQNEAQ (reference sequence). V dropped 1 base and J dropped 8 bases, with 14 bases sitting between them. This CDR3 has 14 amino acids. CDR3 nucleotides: TGTGCCAGCAGCTTAGTGGCATATGGGACAGAAGCTTTCTTT. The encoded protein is CASSLVAYGTEAFF. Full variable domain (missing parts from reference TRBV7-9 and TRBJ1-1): DTGVSQNPRHKITKRGQNVTFRCDPISEHNRLYWYRQTLGQGPEFLTYFQNEAQLEKSRLLSDRFSAERPKGSFSTLEIQRTEQGDSAMYLCASSLVAYGTEAFFGQGTRLTVV.

The CDR3 loop reads CASVVTGSGYTF. CDR3 in DNA: TGTGCCAGCGTAGTGACAGGGTCTGGCTACACCTTC. This rearrangement joins TRBV5-6 to TRBJ1-2; 7 bases are shared with TRBD1. V lost 7 bases and J lost 7; bases outside the gene matches: 7. Germline V gene lookup returns CDR1 SGHDT and CDR2 YYEEEE. The CDR3 extends over 12 amino acids.

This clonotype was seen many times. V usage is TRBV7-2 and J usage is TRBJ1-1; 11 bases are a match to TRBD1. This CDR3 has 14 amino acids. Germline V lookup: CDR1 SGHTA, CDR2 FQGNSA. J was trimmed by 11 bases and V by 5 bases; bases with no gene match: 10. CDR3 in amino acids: CASSRDRGESRAFF. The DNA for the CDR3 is TGTGCCAGCAGCCGGGACAGGGGGGAATCGCGGGCTTTCTTT.